This T cell receptor beta chain was documented in a study of cytomegalovirus exposure and HLA in healthy donors. Germline CDR1 LNHDA, CDR2 SQIVND (reference sequence). The CDR3 consists of 14 residues. The junction had 8 bases not matched to a gene; V was cut back by 5 bases and J by 5 bases. Vbeta (60) and Jbeta (13) primers were used in the PCR. Here immunoSEQ multiplex PCR was the method, and the copy in TCRdb shows in-frame clones only, minus some. Of approximately 130,000 clones in the sample, 80% to 85% are singletons; the top ten hold less than 0.75%. The chain links TRBV19 to TRBJ1-1; the match to TRBD1 covers 7 bases. This receptor was taken from a man aged 18 to 30 in good health and CMV-seronegative. Material for sequencing was PBMCs. The chain's CDR3 is CASSPLTGSTEAFF. The CDR3, as DNA: TGTGCCAGTAGTCCCTTGACAGGGAGTACTGAAGCTTTCTTT.